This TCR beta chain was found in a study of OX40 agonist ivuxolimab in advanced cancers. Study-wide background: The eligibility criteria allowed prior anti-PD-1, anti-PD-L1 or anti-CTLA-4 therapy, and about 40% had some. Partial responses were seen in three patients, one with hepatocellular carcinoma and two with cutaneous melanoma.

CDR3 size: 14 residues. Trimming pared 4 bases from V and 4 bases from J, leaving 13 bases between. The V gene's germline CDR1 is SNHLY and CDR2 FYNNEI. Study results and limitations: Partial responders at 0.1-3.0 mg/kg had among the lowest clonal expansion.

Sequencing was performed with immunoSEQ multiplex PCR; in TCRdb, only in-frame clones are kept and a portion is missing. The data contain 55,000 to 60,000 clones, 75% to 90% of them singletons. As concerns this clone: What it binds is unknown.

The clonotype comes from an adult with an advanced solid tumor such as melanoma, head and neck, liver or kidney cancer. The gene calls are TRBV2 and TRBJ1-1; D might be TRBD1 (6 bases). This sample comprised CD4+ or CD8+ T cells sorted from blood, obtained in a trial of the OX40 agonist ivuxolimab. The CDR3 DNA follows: TGTGCCAGCAGTGGCTCAGGAGGGGGCACTGAAGCTTTCTTT. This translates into CASSGSGGGTEAFF.